This T cell receptor beta chain was found in a study of blood T cell repertoires in COVID-19. Study-wide context: Sites across the United States, Italy and Spain contributed samples from acute and convalescent COVID-19. T cells, B-cell-depleted T cells, or PBMCs provided the cDNA or gDNA that served as material.

Cohort allocation depended upon clinical history that participants reported. Exposed enrollees encountered a COVID-19 case at some point within 2 weeks before study entry. Generated by immunoSEQ multiplex PCR, the TCRdb table keeps only in-frame clones and is missing some. The data contain fewer than 350,000 clones, around 85% of them singletons. Germline V gene lookup returns CDR1 MRHNA and CDR2 SNTAGT. The V end lost 0 bases, the J end lost 6 bases, and 8 bases lay between the germline ends. This CDR3 region has 14 residues. The chain couples TRBV6-4 to TRBJ1-4; TRBD1 is a possible D gene (5 bases). The material sequenced was PBMCs or T cells enriched from blood (not recorded which). The TCR sequence derives from a woman aged 25 to 39 who had been exposed to COVID-19. The CDR3 nucleotides read TGTGCCAGCAGTGACTCAGGGGCAGATGAAAAACTGTTTTTT. Translated, it gives CASSDSGADEKLFF.